This passage covers 16 T cell receptor beta chains from one sample sequenced in a study of blood T cell repertoires in COVID-19. Libraries were prepared by immunoSEQ multiplex PCR; TCRdb keeps only in-frame clonotypes and omits some of them. The data show some 200,000 clones, roughly 80% seen once. Material for sequencing was PBMCs or T cells enriched from blood (not recorded which). The receptor source for this set is a woman between 50 and 59 years old who had been exposed to COVID-19.

Here the CDR3 DNA reads TGTGCCAGCAGCTGGGACAGGGAAGGCTACACCTTC. Translated, it gives CASSWDREGYTF. V usage is TRBV5-5 and J usage is TRBJ1-2; 9 positions match TRBD1. The CDR3 extends over 12 amino acids. CDR1 SGHKS and CDR2 YYEKEE come from the germline V gene (reference sequence). Trimming took 3 bases from V and 8 from J; bases not matched to a gene: 2.

The V call is TRBV28, the J call TRBJ2-5; D unresolved. Germline V lookup: CDR1 MDHEN, CDR2 SYDVKM. The V gene lost 5 bases and the J gene lost 7 bases, with 11 bases spanning the gap. The CDR3 covers 12 residues. The CDR3 protein is CASSLVSGTQYF. As DNA, the CDR3 is TGTGCCAGCAGTCTGGTGTCAGGGACCCAGTACTTC. The variable domain in full, completed from reference TRBV28 and TRBJ2-5, reads DVKVTQSSRYLVKRTGEKVFLECVQDMDHENMFWYRQDPGLGLRLIYFSYDVKMKEKGDIPEGYSVSREKKERFSLILESASTNQTSMYLCASSLVSGTQYFGPGTRLLVL.

This clone was observed a few times. The chain is built from TRBV6-5 and TRBJ1-1; the D is unclear. V dropped 6 bases and J dropped 5 bases, with 16 bases sitting between them. Per the germline V gene, CDR1 is MNHEY and CDR2 is SVGAGI. This CDR3 has 14 residues. As DNA, the CDR3 is TGTGCCAGCAGACAAGAAGGCTGGCGGACTGAAGCTTTCTTT. This codes for CASRQEGWRTEAFF.

V usage is TRBV4-1 and J usage is TRBJ1-4; D may be TRBD1 (6 bases). This CDR3 region has 16 residues. Per the germline V gene, CDR1 is MGHRA and CDR2 is YSYEKL. V was trimmed by 0 bases and J by 7 bases, leaving 15 bases between them. The CDR3 DNA reads TGCGCCAGCAGCCAAGAAAGCGAACAGGGACGTGAAAAACTGTTTTTT. It is translated as CASSQESEQGREKLFF.

With respect to this clone: The sample holds other DNA sequences that translate to the same CDR3. The chain joins TRBV11-2 to TRBJ2-1; 10 bases line up with TRBD2. Trimming took 4 bases from V and 6 from J; bases not matched to a gene: 6. The CDR3 is 15 residues long. Germline CDR1 reads SGHAT; CDR2 reads FQNNGV. The CDR3 sequence is CASSSTSGGANEQFF. The DNA for the CDR3 is TGTGCCAGCAGCTCCACCAGCGGGGGGGCCAATGAGCAGTTCTTC.

This clone was picked up a small number of times. This chain uses TRBV7-9 with TRBJ2-7, with TRBD2 matching over 12 bases. Germline CDR1 SEHNR, CDR2 FQNEAQ (reference sequence). Trimming removed 1 base from V and 5 bases from J; junction bases left unmatched: 0. This CDR3 has 14 residues. CDR3 region: CASSLGLAGDEQYF. The CDR3 nucleotides read TGTGCCAGCAGCTTAGGACTAGCGGGGGACGAGCAGTACTTC.

This chain joins TRBV2 and TRBJ1-1; the D gene is possibly TRBD1 (6 bases). V lost 6 bases to trimming and J lost 1 base, with 9 bases between them. Germline CDR1 is SNHLY and CDR2 is FYNNEI. The CDR3 is 13 residues long. CDR3 sequence reads: CASSRDTNTEAFF. In DNA, the CDR3 is TGTGCCAGCAGCCGGGACACGAACACTGAAGCTTTCTTT.

The CDR3 region has the DNA TGTGCCAGCAGTCTAGGGCCGGGACAGGGGAAGATAGGTGGCTACACCTTC. Its protein is CASSLGPGQGKIGGYTF. The V call is TRBV2, the J call TRBJ1-2; 10 nucleotides line up with TRBD1. Per germline, CDR1 SNHLY and CDR2 FYNNEI. This CDR3 contains 17 residues. V lost 5 bases and J lost 7; bases outside the gene matches: 16.

The V gene is TRBV11-3, the J gene TRBJ2-1; D may be TRBD1 (6 bases). The germline V gene has CDR1 SGHNT and CDR2 YENEEA. The V end lost 3 bases, the J end lost 0 bases, and 24 bases lay between the germline ends. The CDR3 length is 20 residues. Here the CDR3 reads CASSLGAMGTFSSSYNEQFF. The CDR3 nucleotides read TGTGCCAGCAGCTTGGGGGCCATGGGGACCTTTTCAAGCTCCTACAATGAGCAGTTCTTC.

The chain joins TRBV27 to TRBJ1-1; D unresolved. The V end lost 2 bases, the J end lost 1 base, and 8 bases lay between the germline ends. The germline CDR1 and CDR2 sequences are MNHEY and SMNVEV (reference sequence). CDR3 length equals 14 residues. As DNA, the CDR3 is TGTGCCAGCAGTTTACGGGGTAGGAACACTGAAGCTTTCTTT. Translated: CASSLRGRNTEAFF.

V usage is TRBV5-4 and J usage is TRBJ2-1, with TRBD1 matching over 7 bases. After removal of 0 bases from V and 5 bases from J, the junction contained 2 bases not matched to a gene. The CDR3 runs 14 residues. Germline loops: CDR1 SGHNT, CDR2 YYREEE (reference sequence). The CDR3 loop is CASSLDRGDNEQFF. The CDR3 nucleotides read TGTGCCAGCAGCTTGGACAGGGGTGACAATGAGCAGTTCTTC.

The rearrangement joins TRBV30 to TRBJ2-3; tentatively, D is TRBD2 (5 bases). The CDR3 sequence is 13 residues long. In germline, CDR1 is GTSNPN, CDR2 SVGIG (reference sequence). The V end was cut by 4 bases, the J end by 5 bases, with 13 bases between. The CDR3 region has the DNA TGTGCCTGGAACCTAGCCAGACTAGATACGCAGTATTTT. This sequence encodes CAWNLARLDTQYF.

V usage is TRBV5-8 and J usage is TRBJ1-5; D is undetermined. V lost 2 bases to trimming and J lost 0 bases, with 9 bases between them. The CDR3 has 15 amino acids. Germline CDR1 and CDR2: SGHTS and YDEGEE. The CDR3 reads CASSFGAISNQPQHF. Written as DNA, the CDR3 is TGTGCCAGCAGCTTTGGAGCGATTAGCAATCAGCCCCAGCATTTT.

The chain has TRBV11-2 and TRBJ2-7; 9 nucleotides agree with TRBD1. There are 18 residues in the CDR3. V was pared by 8 bases and J by 3 bases, with 20 bases of the junction left unmatched. CDR1 SGHAT and CDR2 FQNNGV come from the germline V gene. The CDR3 DNA reads TGTGCCAGCCGCGAGGGGACAGGGAGGTTGTTTCGTCTCTACGAGCAGTACTTC. Its protein is CASREGTGRLFRLYEQYF.

The chain combines TRBV7-8 with TRBJ2-5; possibly TRBD1 for D (6 bases). Germline lookup yields CDR1 SGHVS and CDR2 FQNEAQ. The CDR3 is 16 residues long. Trimming shortened V by 5 bases and J by 2 bases, and 18 bases separated the two germline ends. CDR3 nucleotide sequence: TGTGCCAGCAGCCCGTACAGGGTAGGCAGGCAAGAGACCCAGTACTTC. Amino acids: CASSPYRVGRQETQYF.

V is TRBV7-2 and J is TRBJ2-2; 9 positions agree with TRBD2. The CDR3 totals 15 residues. In germline, CDR1 is SGHTA, CDR2 FQGNSA. V dropped 5 bases and J dropped 4; count of bases not matched to a gene: 5. The CDR3 here is CASSPLSGGTGELFF. For the CDR3, the DNA is TGTGCCAGCAGCCCCCTTAGCGGGGGCACCGGGGAGCTGTTTTTT.